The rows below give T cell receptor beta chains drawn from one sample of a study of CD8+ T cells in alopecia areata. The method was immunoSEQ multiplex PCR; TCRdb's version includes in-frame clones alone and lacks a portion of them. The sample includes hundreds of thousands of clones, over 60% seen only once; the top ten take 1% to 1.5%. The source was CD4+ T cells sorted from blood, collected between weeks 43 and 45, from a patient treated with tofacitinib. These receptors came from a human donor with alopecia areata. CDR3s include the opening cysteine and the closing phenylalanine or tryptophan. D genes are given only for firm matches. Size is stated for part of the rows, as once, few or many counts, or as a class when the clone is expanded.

CASSWDVNQPQHF | TGCGCCAGCAGCTGGGACGTAAATCAGCCCCAGCATTTT | - | TRBJ1-5 | - | TRBV5-1
CASSPSGMGSPLHF | TGTGCCAGCTCACCATCAGGGATGGGATCACCCCTCCACTTT | - | TRBJ1-6 | - | TRBV18
CASSLSLVQGYEQYF | TGTGCCAGCAGCTTAAGCTTGGTACAGGGCTACGAGCAGTACTTC | - | TRBJ2-7 | - | TRBV7-2
CASSNPGTGTDTQYF | TGTGCCAGCAGCAATCCCGGGACGGGCACAGATACGCAGTATTTT | - | TRBJ2-3 | - | TRBV5-4
CASSPYSAPLHF | TGTGCCAGCAGCCCTTACTCCGCGCCCCTCCACTTT | - | TRBJ1-6 | - | TRBV7-2
CASSLETSGGHNEQFF | TGTGCCAGCAGCTTGGAGACTAGCGGGGGGCACAATGAGCAGTTCTTC | - | TRBJ2-1 | TRBD2 | TRBV11-3
CSVTHRGRIDEQYF | TGCAGCGTAACACACAGGGGGCGCATCGACGAGCAGTACTTC | - | TRBJ2-7 | TRBD1 | TRBV29-1
CASSQSRDPSSYNEQFF | TGCGCCAGCAGTCAAAGCAGGGACCCCAGCTCCTACAATGAGCAGTTCTTC | few | TRBJ2-1 | - | TRBV23-1
CASSLYHLGSPLHF | TGTGCCAGCAGCTTATACCATCTAGGTTCACCCCTCCACTTT | - | TRBJ1-6 | - | TRBV7-2
CASNRDRGNIQYF | TGTGCCAGCAACCGGGACAGGGGGAACATTCAGTACTTC | - | TRBJ2-4 | TRBD1 | TRBV2
CASSHKISRGGVEQFF | TGTGCCAGCAGCCACAAGATCTCGCGGGGGGGTGTTGAGCAGTTCTTC | - | TRBJ2-1 | TRBD2 | TRBV14
CAWRGRTGIYEQYF | TGTGCCTGGAGAGGTAGGACAGGTATCTACGAGCAGTACTTC | once | TRBJ2-7 | TRBD1 | TRBV30
CASSPGGQSNEQFF | TGTGCCAGCTCACCAGGGGGACAATCCAATGAGCAGTTCTTC | - | TRBJ2-1 | - | TRBV18
CASSRQPNYGYTF | TGTGCCAGCAGCCGACAGCCTAACTATGGCTACACCTTC | few | TRBJ1-2 | - | TRBV7-6
CASSSSGGTYNEQFF | TGCGCCAGCAGCTCCAGCGGGGGGACTTACAATGAGCAGTTCTTC | few | TRBJ2-1 | TRBD2 | TRBV5-1
CSAGRNEQFF | TGCAGCGCGGGACGGAATGAGCAGTTCTTC | few | TRBJ2-1 | - | TRBV29-1
CASSFRTSYTDTQYF | TGTGCCAGCAGTTTCCGGACTAGCTACACAGATACGCAGTATTTT | - | TRBJ2-3 | TRBD2 | TRBV28
CAWSVNNRGDGYTF | TGTGCCTGGAGTGTAAATAACAGGGGAGATGGCTACACCTTC | few | TRBJ1-2 | TRBD1 | TRBV30
CASSDRGMTNYGYTF | TGTGCCAGCAGCGACCGGGGGATGACTAACTATGGCTACACCTTC | - | TRBJ1-2 | - | TRBV7-2
CATSATGTYEQYF | TGTGCCACCAGCGCTACCGGGACCTACGAGCAGTACTTC | - | TRBJ2-7 | - | TRBV15
CASSSTRARFF | TGTGCCAGCAGCTCGACCAGGGCGCGGTTCTTC | - | TRBJ2-1 | - | TRBV7-2
CASSDFGEQLQETQYF | TGTGCCAGCAGTGATTTTGGGGAACAGCTTCAAGAGACCCAGTACTTC | - | TRBJ2-5 | - | TRBV25-1
CASSSAIGGPYEQYF | TGCGCCAGCAGCAGCGCTATAGGGGGACCCTACGAGCAGTACTTC | - | TRBJ2-7 | - | TRBV5-1
CASSDGGGNSYEQYF | TGTGCCAGCAGTGATGGCGGGGGTAACTCCTACGAGCAGTACTTC | - | TRBJ2-7 | TRBD2 | TRBV25-1
CASSTEGTVYEQYF | TGCGCCAGCAGCACTGAGGGGACAGTCTACGAGCAGTACTTC | - | TRBJ2-7 | TRBD1 | TRBV5-1
CASGTRGGRDWELFF | TGTGCCAGTGGAACTCGCGGGGGTCGTGACTGGGAGCTGTTTTTT | - | TRBJ2-2 | TRBD2 | TRBV19
CASILGESSYNEQFF | TGCGCCAGCATCTTAGGCGAAAGCTCCTACAATGAGCAGTTCTTC | - | TRBJ2-1 | - | TRBV5-1
CASSVISEYNSPLHF | TGTGCCAGCAGTGTGATATCGGAGTATAATTCACCCCTCCACTTT | - | TRBJ1-6 | - | TRBV25-1
CSAELAGLHNEQFF | TGCAGCGCCGAACTAGCGGGGCTCCACAATGAGCAGTTCTTC | few | TRBJ2-1 | TRBD2 | TRBV29-1
CASSDARDEQYF | TGTGCCAGCAGTGACGCCAGGGACGAGCAGTACTTC | once | TRBJ2-7 | - | TRBV2
CASSLALDTQYF | TGTGCCAGCAGCTTAGCCCTAGATACGCAGTATTTT | - | TRBJ2-3 | - | TRBV7-9
CASSLDRGSVDTQYF | TGTGCCAGCAGCTTGGACAGGGGAAGTGTGGATACGCAGTATTTT | - | TRBJ2-3 | TRBD1 | TRBV7-3
CASNKTVAGNQPQHF | TGTGCCAGCAATAAGACAGTAGCTGGTAATCAGCCCCAGCATTTT | - | TRBJ1-5 | - | TRBV27
CASSQQLAGTSTDTQYF | TGCGCCAGCAGCCAACAATTAGCGGGTACTAGCACAGATACGCAGTATTTT | - | TRBJ2-3 | TRBD2 | TRBV4-3
CASSLAGVENTEAFF | TGCGCCAGCAGCTTGGCGGGGGTTGAGAACACTGAAGCTTTCTTT | - | TRBJ1-1 | - | TRBV5-1
CSAGAGEQFF | TGCAGTGCTGGAGCAGGAGAGCAGTTCTTC | - | TRBJ2-1 | - | TRBV20-1
CASRDRVTDTQYF | TGTGCCAGCAGGGACAGGGTAACAGATACGCAGTATTTT | - | TRBJ2-3 | TRBD1 | TRBV2
CASSSLGTGLNEQFF | TGTGCCAGCAGCTCGCTTGGGACAGGGTTAAATGAGCAGTTCTTC | - | TRBJ2-1 | TRBD1 | TRBV7-3
CSAGRTSGGSDTQYF | TGCAGCGCCGGTCGGACTAGCGGGGGGTCAGATACGCAGTATTTT | few | TRBJ2-3 | TRBD2 | TRBV29-1
CASRRTESTEAFF | TGTGCCAGCAGAAGGACAGAGAGCACTGAAGCTTTCTTT | many | TRBJ1-1 | - | TRBV6-6
CAWPGYYPGRWITEAFF | TGTGCCTGGCCCGGATATTACCCGGGACGGTGGATCACTGAAGCTTTCTTT | few | TRBJ1-1 | - | TRBV30
CASSQVAGENSPLHF | TGTGCCAGCAGCCAAGTCGCAGGGGAAAATTCACCCCTCCACTTT | - | TRBJ1-6 | - | TRBV14
CASSKRAGNSNVGTQYF | TGTGCCAGCAGCAAGCGGGCGGGGAACTCCAATGTTGGGACCCAGTACTTC | - | TRBJ2-5 | - | TRBV7-6
CASCKGSEPIRYTF | TGTGCCAGCTGCAAAGGGTCAGAACCTATAAGATACACCTTC | - | TRBJ1-2 | - | TRBV5-6
CASSVRGPTDTQYF | TGTGCCAGCAGCGTGAGGGGGCCCACAGATACGCAGTATTTT | - | TRBJ2-3 | TRBD1 | TRBV9
CASKGQLNTEAFF | TGTGCCAGCAAAGGACAGCTGAACACTGAAGCTTTCTTT | - | TRBJ1-1 | - | TRBV2